This TCR beta chain was recovered during a study of cytomegalovirus exposure and HLA in healthy donors. Primers included in the PCR were 60 Vbeta and 13 Jbeta primers. This table comes from immunoSEQ multiplex PCR, and its TCRdb copy is limited to in-frame clones, with some not included. The sample has approximately 150,000 clones, roughly four fifths seen once. Study-wide results and caveats: As was reported, the classifier diagnosed cytomegalovirus status with high specificity and sensitivity. In an earlier analysis, about 90% or about 30%: the productive usage of most TCR beta V segments. The CMV antigen specificity of a few CMV-associated chains was confirmed through in vitro analysis.

Turning to this clone: The antigen remains undetermined.

Germline V gene sequence: CDR1 ENHRY, CDR2 SYGVKD. Trimming took off 1 base at V and 7 bases at J, with 13 bases between the two ends. This CDR3 has 15 residues. The chain combines TRBV10-3 with TRBJ1-4; D possibly corresponds to TRBD1 (6 bases). Sequencing input: PBMCs. The sequence was obtained from a girl aged 10 to 17 in good health and CMV-seropositive. This CDR3 is CAISEWQGKSEKLFF. In nucleotides, the CDR3 is TGTGCCATCAGTGAGTGGCAGGGGAAGAGTGAAAAACTGTTTTTT.